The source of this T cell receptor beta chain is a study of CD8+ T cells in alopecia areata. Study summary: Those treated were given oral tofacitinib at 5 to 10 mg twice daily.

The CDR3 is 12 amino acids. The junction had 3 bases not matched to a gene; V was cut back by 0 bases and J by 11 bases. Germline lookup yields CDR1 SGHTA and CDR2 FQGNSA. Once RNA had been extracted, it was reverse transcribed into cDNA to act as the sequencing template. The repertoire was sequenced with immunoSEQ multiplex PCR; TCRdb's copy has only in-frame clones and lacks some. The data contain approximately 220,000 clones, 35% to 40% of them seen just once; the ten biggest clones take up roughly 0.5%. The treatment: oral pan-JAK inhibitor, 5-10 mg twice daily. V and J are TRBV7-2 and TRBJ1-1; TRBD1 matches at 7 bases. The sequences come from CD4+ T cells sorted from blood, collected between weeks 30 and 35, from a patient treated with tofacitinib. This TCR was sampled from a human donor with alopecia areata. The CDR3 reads CASSLADRVAFF. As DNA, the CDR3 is TGTGCCAGCAGCTTAGCAGACAGGGTGGCTTTCTTT.